Each of the 18 T cell receptor beta chains below was sequenced from the same sample in a study of T cells in Graves' hyperthyroidism and ophthalmopathy. The CDR3 regions of TCR beta were amplified from RNA transcripts. First-round RT-PCR targeting the TCR CDR3 was performed with the HTBI primer set. TCRdb re-called the multiplex PCR reads through MiXCR, storing one row per CDR3 protein. This repertoire shows roughly 420,000 distinct CDR3 sequences, around 14% found once; its top ten account for roughly 13%. The source material was blood. These receptors were collected from a woman aged 18 to 35 with Graves' hyperthyroidism.

This clonotype was picked up many times. The chain uses TRBV7-9 and TRBJ2-1; 14 nucleotides align to TRBD2. The CDR3 covers 16 residues. The V segment lost 5 bases and the J segment 10 bases; nucleotides outside the gene matches: 10. Germline assignment: CDR1 SEHNR and CDR2 FQNEAQ (reference sequence). CDR3 region: CASSGFSGLAGDEQFF. The CDR3 DNA reads as TGTGCCAGCAGCGGCTTCTCGGGACTAGCGGGAGACGAGCAGTTCTTC.

This clonotype was recorded many times. The chain has TRBV6-2 or TRBV6-3 and TRBJ1-5; D is ambiguous. The CDR3 spans 15 residues. Germline V gene data show CDR1 as MNHEY and CDR2 as SVGEGT. Trimming cost V 2 bases and J 7 bases, with 15 bases left between them. This chain's CDR3 is CASSYAGSRIQPQHF. Written as DNA, the CDR3 is TGTGCCAGCAGTTACGCCGGTAGTCGAATCCAGCCCCAGCATTTT.

This clonotype appeared many times. The chain joins TRBV6-1 to TRBJ2-7, with TRBD1 matching over 7 bases. Germline V gene sequence: CDR1 MNHNS, CDR2 SASEGT. This CDR3 has 14 residues. V shed 6 bases, J shed 3 bases, and the junction held 8 bases outside the gene matches. CDR3 residues: CASSTRGPFYEQYF. The CDR3, as DNA: TGTGCCAGCAGCACTAGGGGGCCGTTCTACGAGCAGTACTTC.

This clonotype was detected many times. CDR3 protein: CSAKGTDNTGELFF. In nucleotides, the CDR3 is TGCAGTGCTAAGGGAACGGATAACACCGGGGAGCTGTTTTTT. This chain joins TRBV20-1 and TRBJ2-2; D unresolved. V lost 4 bases to trimming and J lost 2 bases, with 11 bases between them. Germline CDR1 DFQATT, CDR2 SNEGSKA (reference sequence). The CDR3 sequence is 14 residues long.

This clonotype showed up many times. The chain combines TRBV6-1 with TRBJ2-7; D uncertain. The germline CDR1 and CDR2 sequences are MNHNS and SASEGT. The CDR3 has 12 amino acids. V dropped 3 bases and J dropped 7 bases, with 10 bases sitting between them. CDR3 protein: CASSDVGAEQYF. In DNA form, the CDR3 reads TGTGCCAGCAGTGACGTGGGTGCGGAGCAGTACTTC.

This clonotype has just a few counts. With a much larger clone just one base away, this may be a read error. The rearrangement links TRBV5-1 to TRBJ2-3; D ambiguous. The germline CDR1 and CDR2 sequences are SGHRS and YFSETQ. This CDR3 spans 11 amino acids. With 0 bases removed from V and 7 bases from J, the gap between germline ends came to 3 bases. The CDR3 DNA reads as TGCGCCAGCAGCTTGGGGTATACGCAGTATTTT. Encoded protein: CASSLGYTQYF.

This clonotype occurred many times. The chain carries TRBV18 and TRBJ2-7; maybe TRBD2 (6 bases). Trimming removed 0 bases from V and 0 bases from J, with 15 bases in between. This CDR3 has 17 residues. CDR1 and CDR2 from the germline V gene are KGHSH and LQKENI. Here the CDR3 DNA reads TGTGCCAGCTCACCACCTGGGGGGTTAAGGAGCTCCTACGAGCAGTACTTC. Encoded protein: CASSPPGGLRSSYEQYF. Variable domain in full (rest from reference TRBV18 and TRBJ2-7): NAGVMQNPRHLVRRRGQEARLRCSPMKGHSHVYWYRQLPEEGLKFMVYLQKENIIDESGMPKERFSAEFPKEGPSILRIQQVVRGDSAAYFCASSPPGGLRSSYEQYFGPGTRLTVT.

This clonotype appeared many times. The rearrangement uses TRBV12-3 or TRBV12-4 and TRBJ1-2; 7 bases fit TRBD1. This CDR3 has 15 residues. The V segment lost 4 bases and the J segment 6 bases; nucleotides outside the gene matches: 11. This CDR3 is CASSSTDRPADGYTF. CDR3 bases: TGTGCCAGCAGTTCCACGGACAGGCCCGCGGATGGCTACACCTTC.

This clonotype showed up just a few times. This CDR3 reads CASSNPRVPNTEAFF. As DNA, the CDR3 is TGTGCCAGCAGTAACCCCAGGGTACCGAACACTGAAGCTTTCTTT. The rearrangement links TRBV6-1 to TRBJ1-1, with a possible D match to TRBD1 (5 bases). Trimming shortened V by 5 bases and J by 1 base, and 14 bases separated the two germline ends. The CDR3 is made up of 15 amino acids. Germline V CDR1 and CDR2: MNHNS, SASEGT.

The V call is TRBV7-9, the J call TRBJ2-1; tentative D call: TRBD1 (6 bases). Germline assignment: CDR1 SEHNR and CDR2 FQNEAQ (reference sequence). The CDR3 is made up of 15 amino acids. V lost 7 bases, J lost 6 bases, and 19 bases lay in between. CDR3 in amino acids: CASIPGTGHFNEQFF. DNA of the CDR3: TGTGCCAGCATCCCGGGAACAGGGCATTTCAATGAGCAGTTCTTC.

This clonotype has ten or more counts. This chain joins TRBV5-1 and TRBJ2-1; TRBD1 matches 8 bases. This CDR3 is built from 17 residues. The V gene end was trimmed by 4 bases and the J gene end by 4 bases; junction bases not matched to a gene: 13. The germline V gene has CDR1 SGHRS and CDR2 YFSETQ. The CDR3: CASSPLAQGAIYNEQFF. CDR3 DNA: TGCGCCAGCAGCCCTCTCGCTCAGGGGGCAATTTACAATGAGCAGTTCTTC. The full variable domain, with the rest looked up from reference TRBV5-1 and TRBJ2-1, is KAGVTQTPRYLIKTRGQQVTLSCSPISGHRSVSWYQQTPGQGLQFLFEYFSETQRNKGNFPGRFSGRQFSNSRSEMNVSTLELGDSALYLCASSPLAQGAIYNEQFFGPGTRLTVL.

The gene calls are TRBV6-1 and TRBJ2-1; 9 bases map to TRBD2. J gave up 0 bases and V 6 bases, and 6 bases lay outside the gene matches. Per germline, CDR1 MNHNS and CDR2 SASEGT. The CDR3 sequence is 16 residues long. CDR3 protein: CASRSAGGTSYNEQFF. The CDR3, as DNA: TGTGCCAGCAGATCAGCGGGGGGAACCTCCTACAATGAGCAGTTCTTC.

This clonotype was recorded a few times. This chain uses TRBV19 with TRBJ2-1, with 7 bases identical to TRBD2. The CDR3 length is 17 residues. Germline trimming cut 5 bases from V and 1 base from J; bases unmatched to any gene: 11. Germline V gene sequence: CDR1 LNHDA, CDR2 SQIVND (reference sequence). DNA of the CDR3: TGTGCCAGTAGTCCTTACCTAGCGGTTTTTTCCTACAATGAGCAGTTCTTC. This encodes CASSPYLAVFSYNEQFF.

In this sample, this clonotype turned up many times. V usage is TRBV24-1 and J usage is TRBJ1-2; unclear D gene. The CDR3 has 13 amino acids. Trimming removed 4 bases from V and 5 bases from J, with 10 bases in between. Looked up from germline, CDR1 is KGHDR and CDR2 is SFDVKD. The CDR3 is CATSDGVGYGYTF. The CDR3 region has the DNA TGTGCCACCAGTGACGGGGTCGGATATGGCTACACCTTC.

The CDR3: CATSRERTVRETQYF. CDR3 coding DNA: TGTGCCACCAGCAGAGAACGGACAGTCCGGGAGACCCAGTACTTC. The chain has TRBV15 and TRBJ2-5; D possibly corresponds to TRBD1 (6 bases). Germline CDR1 reads LNHNV; CDR2 reads YYDKDF (reference sequence). The CDR3 loop spans 15 amino acids. Trimming shortened V by 0 bases and J by 5 bases, and 13 bases separated the two germline ends. The variable domain in full, with the rest retrieved from reference TRBV15 and TRBJ2-5, is DAMVIQNPRYQVTQFGKPVTLSCSQTLNHNVMYWYQQKSSQAPKLLFHYYDKDFNNEADTPDNFQSRRPNTSFCFLDIRSPGLGDTAMYLCATSRERTVRETQYFGPGTRLLVL.

The chain carries TRBV5-1 and TRBJ2-1; 10 positions agree with TRBD1. After removal of 3 bases from V and 6 bases from J, the junction contained 9 bases not matched to a gene. Germline values: CDR1 SGHRS, CDR2 YFSETQ. The CDR3 is 16 amino acids. The CDR3 DNA sequence: TGCGCCAGCAGCTGGGCCGCGGGGACAGGGGTCAATGAGCAGTTCTTC. Translation gives CASSWAAGTGVNEQFF.

In this sample, this clonotype turned up many times. This chain uses TRBV7-2 with TRBJ2-5; 10 bases map to TRBD2. This CDR3 has 15 residues. V was clipped by 5 bases and J by 5 bases; unmatched bases: 8. CDR1 and CDR2 from the germline V gene are SGHTA and FQGNSA. The CDR3 DNA reads as TGTGCCAGCAGCCCCGGACTAGCGGTCCGGGAGACCCAGTACTTC. This codes for CASSPGLAVRETQYF.

V and J are TRBV28 and TRBJ1-2; weak D call: TRBD1 (5 bases). The CDR3 totals 18 residues. Trimming shortened V by 6 bases and J by 1 base, and 24 bases separated the two germline ends. Germline V lookup: CDR1 MDHEN, CDR2 SYDVKM. CDR3 residues: CASSPRTGAGPLNYGYTF. The CDR3 DNA reads as TGTGCCAGCAGCCCTAGAACGGGTGCAGGGCCGCTTAACTATGGCTACACCTTC.